Sequencing of this T cell receptor beta chain was carried out in a study of blood T cell repertoires in COVID-19. Study-wide context: Specimens from acute and convalescent COVID-19 originated in the United States, Italy and Spain.

Profiling relied on immunoSEQ multiplex PCR, and the TCRdb table lists in-frame clones only, not all of them. The sample shows a few hundred thousand clones, 70% to 90% of them seen only once. Trimming took off 1 base at V and 3 bases at J, with 9 bases between the two ends. CDR1 LGHDT and CDR2 YNNKEL come from the germline V gene (reference sequence). This CDR3 comprises 14 residues. The sequenced sample was peripheral blood. This receptor was obtained from a man aged 18 to 35 who had recovered from COVID-19. The chain uses TRBV3-1 (or the pseudogene TRBV3-2) and TRBJ1-1; D unclear. Written as DNA, the CDR3 is TGTGCCAGCAGCCAAGTTGGCGGGGACACTGAAGCTTTCTTT. Its protein product is CASSQVGGDTEAFF.